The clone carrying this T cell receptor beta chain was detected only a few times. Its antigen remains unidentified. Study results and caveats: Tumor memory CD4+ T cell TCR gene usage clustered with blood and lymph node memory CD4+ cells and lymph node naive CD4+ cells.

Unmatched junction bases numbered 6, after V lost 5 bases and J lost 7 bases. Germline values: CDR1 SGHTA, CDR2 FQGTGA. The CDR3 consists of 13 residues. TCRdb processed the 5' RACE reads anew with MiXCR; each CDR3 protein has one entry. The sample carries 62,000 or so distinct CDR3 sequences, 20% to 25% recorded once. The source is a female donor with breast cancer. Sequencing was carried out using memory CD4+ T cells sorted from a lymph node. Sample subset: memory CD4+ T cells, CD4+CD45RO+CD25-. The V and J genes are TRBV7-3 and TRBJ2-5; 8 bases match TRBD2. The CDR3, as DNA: TGTGCCAGCAGCCACGGGAGGGAGGTGACCCAGTACTTC. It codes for CASSHGREVTQYF.